These T cell receptor beta chains were read from a single sample in a study of cytomegalovirus exposure and HLA in healthy donors. Method: immunoSEQ multiplex PCR; TCRdb's copy keeps in-frame clones and lacks some. The sample consists of a few hundred thousand clones, 90% of them appearing once. The sample was PBMCs. The receptors stem from a woman aged 25 to 45 in good health and CMV-seronegative. Each CDR3 is given with its conserved first and last residue. D genes are given only for firm matches. Clone size is not always given. Where it is, it says once, few, many or a class for expanded clones.

>TRBJ2-7|TRBV7-2|TRBD2|.
CASSWERDYEQYF
TGTGCCAGCAGCTGGGAGCGGGACTACGAGCAGTACTTC
>TRBJ2-7|TRBV4-2|.|.
CASSHRTAGYEQYF
TGTGCCAGCAGCCACCGGACAGCGGGCTACGAGCAGTACTTC
>TRBJ2-1|TRBV27|TRBD1|once
CASSLGPYRGQFF
TGTGCCAGCAGTCTGGGCCCTTACAGGGGGCAGTTCTTC
>TRBJ2-2|TRBV28|TRBD2|.
CASSLRVAGVGTGELFF
TGTGCCAGCAGTTTACGGGTAGCGGGAGTTGGTACCGGGGAGCTGTTTTTT
>TRBJ1-2|TRBV7-9|.|.
CASSSFSGGLGYTF
TGTGCCAGCAGCTCTTTTTCCGGGGGGCTAGGCTACACCTTC
>TRBJ2-3|TRBV4-3|.|once
CASSQDNKRRGKGQGYTQYF
TGCGCCAGCAGCCAAGACAATAAGAGAAGGGGGAAGGGCCAAGGGTATACGCAGTATTTT
>TRBJ1-1|TRBV6-5|TRBD1|.
CASTYDGTVTEAFF
TGTGCCAGCACCTACGACGGGACAGTGACTGAAGCTTTCTTT
>TRBJ1-2|TRBV28|.|.
CASSSSPGRDGYTF
TGTGCCAGCAGTTCTTCCCCAGGGAGGGATGGCTACACCTTC
>TRBJ2-3|TRBV27|TRBD2|once
CASSLLASGSPTSTDTQYF
TGTGCCAGCAGTTTATTAGCTAGCGGGAGCCCCACTAGCACAGATACGCAGTATTTT
>TRBJ2-7|TRBV9|TRBD1|.
CASSPGTGGFEQYF
TGTGCCAGCAGCCCCGGGACAGGGGGTTTCGAGCAGTACTTC
>TRBJ2-7|TRBV28|TRBD2|.
CASRTSGSVSVYEQYF
TGTGCCAGCAGGACTAGCGGGAGTGTTTCGGTCTACGAGCAGTACTTC
>TRBJ1-1|TRBV5-6|.|.
CASSLGGGNTEAFF
TGTGCCAGCAGCTTGGGGGGAGGGAACACTGAAGCTTTCTTT
>TRBJ2-3|TRBV15|TRBD2|.
CATSRDSPTSGRGGTQYF
TGTGCCACCAGCAGAGATAGCCCGACTAGCGGGAGGGGTGGTACGCAGTATTTT
>TRBJ2-7|TRBV9|TRBD2|.
CASSVGGGSTYEQYF
TGTGCCAGCAGCGTAGGGGGCGGGAGCACCTACGAGCAGTACTTC
>TRBJ2-7|TRBV6-5|TRBD2|.
CASIGTSGRHEQYF
TGTGCCAGCATCGGGACTAGCGGGAGGCACGAGCAGTACTTC
>TRBJ2-7|TRBV5-4|TRBD2|few
CASSPGGGYEQYF
TGTGCCAGCAGTCCCGGCGGGGGGTACGAGCAGTACTTC
>TRBJ2-1|TRBV7-9|.|.
CASSLVSGYNEQFF
TGTGCCAGCAGCTTAGTATCCGGTTACAATGAGCAGTTCTTC
>TRBJ1-1|TRBV7-3|.|.
CASSLMGNTEAFF
TGTGCCAGCAGCTTAATGGGGAACACTGAAGCTTTCTTT
>TRBJ2-7|TRBV6-1|TRBD1|.
CASQGAYEQYF
TGTGCCAGTCAGGGGGCTTACGAGCAGTACTTC
>TRBJ2-3|TRBV11-3|TRBD1|.
CAKKPPGQGTDTQYF
TGTGCCAAGAAACCACCGGGACAGGGCACAGATACGCAGTATTTT
>TRBJ2-7|TRBV5-6|.|.
CASSLDTGVSYEQYF
TGTGCCAGCAGCTTGGACACGGGAGTTTCCTACGAGCAGTACTTC
>TRBJ2-4|TRBV11-3|.|.
CASSAIGGAKNIQYF
TGTGCCAGCAGCGCAATAGGGGGAGCCAAAAACATTCAGTACTTC